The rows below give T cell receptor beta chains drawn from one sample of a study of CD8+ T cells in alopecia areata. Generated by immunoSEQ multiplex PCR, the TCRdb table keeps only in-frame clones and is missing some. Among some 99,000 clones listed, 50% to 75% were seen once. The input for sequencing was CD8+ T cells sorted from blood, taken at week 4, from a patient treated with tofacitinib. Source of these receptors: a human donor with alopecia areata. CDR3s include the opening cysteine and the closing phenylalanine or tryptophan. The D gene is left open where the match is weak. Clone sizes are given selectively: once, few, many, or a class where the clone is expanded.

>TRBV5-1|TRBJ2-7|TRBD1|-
TGCGCCAGCAGCCAGACAGGGAATTACGAGCAGTACTTC
CASSQTGNYEQYF
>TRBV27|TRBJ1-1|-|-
TGTGCCAGCAGTTTATCGTCCCTTGGCTGGAACACTGAAGCTTTCTTT
CASSLSSLGWNTEAFF
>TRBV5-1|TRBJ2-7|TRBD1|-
TGCGCCAGCAGCTTAACCGGGACAGGGGTCCACGAGCAGTACTTC
CASSLTGTGVHEQYF
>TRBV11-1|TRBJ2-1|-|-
TGTGCCAGCATCCTGGGGGGCGACTCCTACAATGAGCAGTTCTTC
CASILGGDSYNEQFF
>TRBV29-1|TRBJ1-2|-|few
TGCAGCGTTGAAGTGGACACCAACTATGGCTACACCTTC
CSVEVDTNYGYTF
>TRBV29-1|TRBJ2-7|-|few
TGCAGCGTTGGGCAGACCTCCTACGAGCAGTACTTC
CSVGQTSYEQYF
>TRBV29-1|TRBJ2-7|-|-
TGCAGCGCACAGGGAAACTACGAGCAGTACTTC
CSAQGNYEQYF
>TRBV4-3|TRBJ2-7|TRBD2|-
TGCGCCAGCAGCCAAGCGAGAACTAGCGGAGCCTACGAGCAGTACTTC
CASSQARTSGAYEQYF
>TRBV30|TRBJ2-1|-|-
TGTGCCTGGATTCATGGCTCCTACAATGAGCAGTTCTTC
CAWIHGSYNEQFF
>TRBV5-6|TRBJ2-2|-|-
TGTGCCAGCAGCTTAGAGGTCTACCAAGGGCCGGACACCGGGGAGCTGTTTTTT
CASSLEVYQGPDTGELFF
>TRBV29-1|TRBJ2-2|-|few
TGCAGCGGGGAGGACACCGGGGAGCTGTTTTTT
CSGEDTGELFF
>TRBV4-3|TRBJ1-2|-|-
TGCGCCAGCAGCCAAGATGAGGGAGGTAGTGGCTACACCTTC
CASSQDEGGSGYTF
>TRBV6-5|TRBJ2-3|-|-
TGTGCCAGCAGTGACGGAACAGATACGCAGTATTTT
CASSDGTDTQYF
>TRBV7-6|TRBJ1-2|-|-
TGTGCCAGCAGCTTGACAGCTAACTATGGCTACACCTTC
CASSLTANYGYTF
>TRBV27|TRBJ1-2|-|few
TGTGCCAGCCGAGACGGCTATGGCTACACCTTC
CASRDGYGYTF
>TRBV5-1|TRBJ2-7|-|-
TGCGCCAGCAATCAGGACGGAGATTACGAGCAGTACTTC
CASNQDGDYEQYF
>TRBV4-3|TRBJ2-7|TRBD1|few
TGCGCCAGCAGCCATTCCGGGACAGGGGCCTACGAGCAGTACTTC
CASSHSGTGAYEQYF
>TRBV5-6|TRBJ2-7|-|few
TGTGCCAGCAGCTGGACAGCCACCTACGAGCAGTACTTC
CASSWTATYEQYF
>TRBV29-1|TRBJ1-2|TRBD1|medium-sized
TGCAGCGCCCGGGTCGCGCAGGGGGCCAATGGCTACACCTTC
CSARVAQGANGYTF
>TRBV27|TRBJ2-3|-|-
TGTGCCAGCATGGATTTGACAGGAGGCACAGATACGCAGTATTTT
CASMDLTGGTDTQYF
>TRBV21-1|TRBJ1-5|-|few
TGTGCCAGCACAGGGGAGGTGGAGCATTTT
CASTGEVEHF
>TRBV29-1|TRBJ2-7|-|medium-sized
TGCAGCGTTTACGACAGCTCCTACGAGCAGTACTTC
CSVYDSSYEQYF
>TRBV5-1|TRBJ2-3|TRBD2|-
TGCGCCAGCGTCCCGGGACTAGCCTACTCAGATACGCAGTATTTT
CASVPGLAYSDTQYF
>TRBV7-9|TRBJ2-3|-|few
TGTGCCAGCAGCCCTCCGACCGCAGATACGCAGTATTTT
CASSPPTADTQYF
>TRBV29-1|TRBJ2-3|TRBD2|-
TGCAGCGTTGAAACGCTAGCGGGGAGACTATTGACAGATACGCAGTATTTT
CSVETLAGRLLTDTQYF
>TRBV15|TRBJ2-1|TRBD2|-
TGTGCCACCAGCGGTACTAGCGGGAGGATACTCTCCTACAATGAGCAGTTCTTC
CATSGTSGRILSYNEQFF
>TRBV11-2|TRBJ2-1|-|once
TGTGCCAGCAGCTTAGCCCGCAATGAGCAGTTCTTC
CASSLARNEQFF
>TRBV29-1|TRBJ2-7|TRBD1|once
TGCAGCGTTGAAGTTAAAAGGACAGGGGCAGACGAGCAGTACTTC
CSVEVKRTGADEQYF
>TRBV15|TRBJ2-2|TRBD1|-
TGTGCCACCAGCGTAGACAGGGGAGCCACCGGGGAGCTGTTTTTT
CATSVDRGATGELFF
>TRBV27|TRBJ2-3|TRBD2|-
TGTGCCAGCAGTTTGCAGCTGACTAGCGGCACAGATACGCAGTATTTT
CASSLQLTSGTDTQYF
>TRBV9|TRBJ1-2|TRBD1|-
TGTGCCAGCAGCGTAGGGGACAGGGTTAACTATGGCTACACCTTC
CASSVGDRVNYGYTF
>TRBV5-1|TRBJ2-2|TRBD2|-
TGCGCCAGCAATCCAGCGGGGGTCACCGGGGAGCTGTTTTTT
CASNPAGVTGELFF
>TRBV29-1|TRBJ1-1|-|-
TGCAGCGTTGAAGATTCAACAAGGGGCGGCACTGAAGCTTTCTTT
CSVEDSTRGGTEAFF
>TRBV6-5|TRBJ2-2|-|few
TGTGCCAGCAGAACCAGACAGCCGAACACCGGGGAGCTGTTTTTT
CASRTRQPNTGELFF
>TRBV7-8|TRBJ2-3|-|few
TGTGCCAGCAGCTTAGCGGACGACACAGATACGCAGTATTTT
CASSLADDTDTQYF
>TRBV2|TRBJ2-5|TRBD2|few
TGTGCCAGCAGTATTCTGAGCGGGAGCGGGGATGAGACCCAGTACTTC
CASSILSGSGDETQYF
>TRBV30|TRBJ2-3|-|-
TGTGCCTGGAGTCACCCGGGCCCAGATACGCAGTATTTT
CAWSHPGPDTQYF
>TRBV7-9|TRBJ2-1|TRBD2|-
TGTGCCAGCAGCTTAGGATATGCAGCGGGAGACCAATACAATGAGCAGTTCTTC
CASSLGYAAGDQYNEQFF
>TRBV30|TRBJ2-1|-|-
TGTGCCTGGGGGAGTCGTCGCTCCTACAATGAGCAGTTCTTC
CAWGSRRSYNEQFF
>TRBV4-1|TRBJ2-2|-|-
TGCGCCAGCAGCCAAGATCCCCCTAGCTCCCTGAACACCGGGGAGCTGTTTTTT
CASSQDPPSSLNTGELFF
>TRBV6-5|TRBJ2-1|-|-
TGTGCCAGCAGCTACAGGGAGAACAATGAGCAGTTCTTC
CASSYRENNEQFF
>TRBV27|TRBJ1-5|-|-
TGTGCCAGCAGTTTAATAGGCGATCAGCCCCAGCATTTT
CASSLIGDQPQHF
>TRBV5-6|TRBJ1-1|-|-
TGTGCCAGCAGCCAAGCGGGACGCTACATGAACACTGAAGCTTTCTTT
CASSQAGRYMNTEAFF
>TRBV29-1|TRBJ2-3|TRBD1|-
TGCAGCGTTTCCACCCCGGGACAGGTGACAGATACGCAGTATTTT
CSVSTPGQVTDTQYF
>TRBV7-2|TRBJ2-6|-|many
TGTGCCAGCAGCTTAGCGTTCGGCTCTGGGGCCAACGTCCTGACTTTC
CASSLAFGSGANVLTF